These T cell receptor beta chains were read from a single sample in a study of blood T cells in healthy people across ages. TCRdb reprocessed the 5' RACE reads via MiXCR and lists one record per CDR3 protein. The sample records more than 800,000 distinct CDR3 sequences, 29% being singletons. Sequencing used blood. The receptor set was obtained from a woman over 75 in good health. Each CDR3 is given with its conserved first and last residue. Fields, in order: D gene, J gene, clone size, CDR3 length, V gene, CDR3 DNA, CDR3 protein. The D gene is left open where the match is weak. Some rows have no size entry. The others give once, few or many, or a class for an expanded clone.

d_gene: TRBD2
j_gene: TRBJ2-1
abundance: few
len: 16
v_gene: TRBV18
CDR3nt: TGTGCCAGCTCACCACCGTCTAGCGGGGGCCGGTATGGGCAGTTCTTC
CDR3aa: CASSPPSSGGRYGQFF

d_gene: NA
j_gene: TRBJ2-1
abundance: NA
len: 16
v_gene: TRBV6-1
CDR3nt: TGTGCCAGCAGTGAAGGTGCGGCTAGTCACTACAATGAGCAGTTCTTC
CDR3aa: CASSEGAASHYNEQFF

d_gene: TRBD1
j_gene: TRBJ1-2
abundance: NA
len: 16
v_gene: TRBV6-4
CDR3nt: TGTGCCAGCAGTGACTCAGGGGACAGGTCTAGCTATGGCTACACCTTC
CDR3aa: CASSDSGDRSSYGYTF

d_gene: TRBD2
j_gene: TRBJ2-5
abundance: many
len: 14
v_gene: TRBV24-1
CDR3nt: TGTGCCACCGGGAGCGGGGTCCCCCAAGAGACCCAGTACTTC
CDR3aa: CATGSGVPQETQYF

d_gene: TRBD1
j_gene: TRBJ2-5
abundance: NA
len: 16
v_gene: TRBV11-2
CDR3nt: TGTGCCAGCAGCTCCGGGTCCAGGGGGTGGGGAGAGACCCAGTACTTC
CDR3aa: CASSSGSRGWGETQYF

d_gene: TRBD1
j_gene: TRBJ2-1
abundance: many
len: 13
v_gene: TRBV20-1
CDR3nt: TGCAGTGCTAGAGAGGACAGGGGTTCAGGGCAGTTCTTC
CDR3aa: CSAREDRGSGQFF

d_gene: NA
j_gene: TRBJ2-1
abundance: many
len: 14
v_gene: TRBV6-5
CDR3nt: TGTGCCAGCAGTTACTTGGAGACTTACAATGAGCAGTTCTTC
CDR3aa: CASSYLETYNEQFF

d_gene: TRBD2
j_gene: TRBJ2-1
abundance: many
len: 13
v_gene: TRBV29-1
CDR3nt: TGCAGCGTTGGCTCTAGCGGGGGTGGCGAGCAGTTCTTC
CDR3aa: CSVGSSGGGEQFF

d_gene: NA
j_gene: TRBJ2-7
abundance: many
len: 13
v_gene: TRBV7-2
CDR3nt: TGTGCCAGCAGTCTAGCCGGGTCCCACGAGCAGTACTTC
CDR3aa: CASSLAGSHEQYF

d_gene: TRBD2
j_gene: TRBJ2-3
abundance: NA
len: 15
v_gene: TRBV7-3
CDR3nt: TGTGCCAGCAGCCCACGGGGGGGCTTGGGATTTACGCAGTATTTT
CDR3aa: CASSPRGGLGFTQYF

d_gene: NA
j_gene: TRBJ2-3
abundance: few
len: 15
v_gene: TRBV12-3/TRBV12-4
CDR3nt: TGTGCCAGCAGTTTACGCGGGGTGAGCACAGATACGCAGTATTTT
CDR3aa: CASSLRGVSTDTQYF

d_gene: TRBD1
j_gene: TRBJ1-6
abundance: few
len: 12
v_gene: TRBV6-6
CDR3nt: TGTGCCAGCAGTTTTACAGGGGGTGGATTCCACTTT
CDR3aa: CASSFTGGGFHF

d_gene: NA
j_gene: TRBJ2-3
abundance: many
len: 15
v_gene: TRBV12-3/TRBV12-4
CDR3nt: TGTGCCAGCACCCAGGGGGGACAGCGCGCAGATGCGCAGTATTTT
CDR3aa: CASTQGGQRADAQYF

d_gene: TRBD2
j_gene: TRBJ2-1
abundance: many
len: 15
v_gene: TRBV5-1
CDR3nt: TGCGCCAGCAGCCCAACTAGCGGGGCAGGCAATGAGCAGTTCTTC
CDR3aa: CASSPTSGAGNEQFF

d_gene: TRBD1
j_gene: TRBJ2-7
abundance: few
len: 16
v_gene: TRBV6-5
CDR3nt: TGTGCCAGCAGTTACTCTGTGACAGGGATTTTCTACGAGCAGTACTTC
CDR3aa: CASSYSVTGIFYEQYF

d_gene: TRBD2
j_gene: TRBJ2-3
abundance: NA
len: 18
v_gene: TRBV5-6
CDR3nt: TGTGCCAGCAGCTTGTTTCTGAGGCGGGGGGACACCACAGATACGCAGTATTTT
CDR3aa: CASSLFLRRGDTTDTQYF

d_gene: TRBD1
j_gene: TRBJ2-3
abundance: NA
len: 16
v_gene: TRBV24-1
CDR3nt: TGTGCCACCAGTGATCGGACAGGGGTGTTCGTAGATACGCAGTATTTT
CDR3aa: CATSDRTGVFVDTQYF

d_gene: TRBD1
j_gene: TRBJ1-4
abundance: NA
len: 14
v_gene: TRBV7-9
CDR3nt: TGTGCCAGCAGAAGAACAGGGGGCGACGAAGAACTGTTTTTT
CDR3aa: CASRRTGGDEELFF

d_gene: NA
j_gene: TRBJ2-5
abundance: many
len: 13
v_gene: TRBV20-1
CDR3nt: TGCAGTGCTAGTGGAGGCCCTGGGGAGACCCAGTACTTC
CDR3aa: CSASGGPGETQYF

d_gene: TRBD1
j_gene: TRBJ2-2
abundance: few
len: 15
v_gene: TRBV12-3/TRBV12-4
CDR3nt: TGTGCCAGCAGTCCATTACAGGGGGCCGGGGGGGAGCTGTTTTTT
CDR3aa: CASSPLQGAGGELFF

d_gene: TRBD2
j_gene: TRBJ2-5
abundance: few
len: 16
v_gene: TRBV7-2
CDR3nt: TGTGCCAGCAGCTTGTCTCGTAGCGGGGGCATCAATGAGCAGTACTTC
CDR3aa: CASSLSRSGGINEQYF

d_gene: NA
j_gene: TRBJ1-6
abundance: once
len: 16
v_gene: TRBV5-1
CDR3nt: TGCGCCAGCAGCCCCGTGGGTAGGGGCGGAGATTCACCCCTCCACTTT
CDR3aa: CASSPVGRGGDSPLHF

d_gene: NA
j_gene: TRBJ2-1
abundance: NA
len: 15
v_gene: TRBV7-9
CDR3nt: TGCGCCAGCAGCTTGGGTGGAGTACAGTACAATGAGCAGTTCTTC
CDR3aa: CASSLGGVQYNEQFF

d_gene: NA
j_gene: TRBJ2-3
abundance: many
len: 15
v_gene: TRBV20-1
CDR3nt: TGCAGTGCTAGAATTGCCAGGGTGGGCACAGATACGCAGTATTTT
CDR3aa: CSARIARVGTDTQYF

d_gene: TRBD2
j_gene: TRBJ2-1
abundance: NA
len: 16
v_gene: TRBV5-1
CDR3nt: TGCGCCAGCAGCTCCTCCCCTAGCGGGGGGGCAGAGGAGCAGTTCTTC
CDR3aa: CASSSSPSGGAEEQFF

d_gene: NA
j_gene: TRBJ1-2
abundance: many
len: 14
v_gene: TRBV6-5
CDR3nt: TGTGCCAGCAGTTCTGGACCTAATTACTATGGCTACACCTTC
CDR3aa: CASSSGPNYYGYTF

d_gene: NA
j_gene: TRBJ1-1
abundance: NA
len: 15
v_gene: TRBV5-5
CDR3nt: TGTGCCAGCAGCACCCACTTCTCCGGGAACACTGAAGCTTTCTTT
CDR3aa: CASSTHFSGNTEAFF

d_gene: TRBD2
j_gene: TRBJ2-3
abundance: few
len: 15
v_gene: TRBV20-1
CDR3nt: TGCAGTGCTAGAGATCCGGGGGGGGCAGCGGATACGCAGTATTTT
CDR3aa: CSARDPGGAADTQYF

d_gene: NA
j_gene: TRBJ1-5
abundance: many
len: 15
v_gene: TRBV5-6
CDR3nt: TGTGCCAGCAGCTTGAGTTTCCCCAGCAATCAGCCCCAGCATTTT
CDR3aa: CASSLSFPSNQPQHF

d_gene: NA
j_gene: TRBJ2-3
abundance: many
len: 13
v_gene: TRBV4-3
CDR3nt: TGCGCCAGCAGCCCGTTTACGGGAGATACGCAGTATTTT
CDR3aa: CASSPFTGDTQYF

d_gene: TRBD2
j_gene: TRBJ2-3
abundance: NA
len: 17
v_gene: TRBV20-1
CDR3nt: TGCAGTGCTAGTCCCTCTAGAGTAGCGGGGGGCACAGATACGCAGTATTTT
CDR3aa: CSASPSRVAGGTDTQYF

d_gene: NA
j_gene: TRBJ2-5
abundance: many
len: 13
v_gene: TRBV5-6
CDR3nt: TGTGCCAGCAGCCCGGTAGGGGGAGAGACCCAGTACTTC
CDR3aa: CASSPVGGETQYF

d_gene: TRBD1
j_gene: TRBJ1-1
abundance: few
len: 14
v_gene: TRBV7-2
CDR3nt: TGTGCCAGCAGCTTATTAGCAGGGGGCACTGAAGCTTTCTTT
CDR3aa: CASSLLAGGTEAFF

d_gene: NA
j_gene: TRBJ1-5
abundance: NA
len: 14
v_gene: TRBV7-2
CDR3nt: TGTGCCAGCAGCGCCTTCCATGGCAATCAGCCCCAGCATTTT
CDR3aa: CASSAFHGNQPQHF

d_gene: TRBD2
j_gene: TRBJ2-3
abundance: many
len: 15
v_gene: TRBV20-1
CDR3nt: TGCAGTGCTCCCTTCGGGGGGGGACAACGGGATACGCAGTATTTT
CDR3aa: CSAPFGGGQRDTQYF

d_gene: NA
j_gene: TRBJ2-2
abundance: few
len: 12
v_gene: TRBV10-1
CDR3nt: TGCGCCAGCAGTGAGGGGTACGGGGAGCTGTTTTTT
CDR3aa: CASSEGYGELFF

d_gene: NA
j_gene: TRBJ2-3
abundance: many
len: 13
v_gene: TRBV30
CDR3nt: TGTGCCTGGAGTGTGATTAGCACAGATACGCAGTATTTT
CDR3aa: CAWSVISTDTQYF

d_gene: NA
j_gene: TRBJ1-6
abundance: few
len: 16
v_gene: TRBV12-3/TRBV12-4
CDR3nt: TGTGCCAGCAGTTTAGTTGGGGGCTGGGATAATTCACCCCTCCACTTT
CDR3aa: CASSLVGGWDNSPLHF

d_gene: NA
j_gene: TRBJ1-6
abundance: few
len: 13
v_gene: TRBV2
CDR3nt: TGTGCCACCGGAAGGGACCGCCAAAGTCCCCTCCACTTT
CDR3aa: CATGRDRQSPLHF

d_gene: NA
j_gene: TRBJ1-4
abundance: NA
len: 16
v_gene: TRBV9
CDR3nt: TGTGCCAGCAGCGTAGCTATGGGGAGGTCTAATGAAAAACTGTTTTTT
CDR3aa: CASSVAMGRSNEKLFF

d_gene: TRBD2
j_gene: TRBJ2-3
abundance: NA
len: 15
v_gene: TRBV7-2
CDR3nt: TGTGCCAGCAGTCAAACTAGCGGGGGAGGCGATACGCAGTATTTT
CDR3aa: CASSQTSGGGDTQYF

d_gene: TRBD2
j_gene: TRBJ2-5
abundance: many
len: 15
v_gene: TRBV3-1
CDR3nt: TGTGCCAGCAGCCCCGGGACTAGCGGTGCGGAGACCCAGTACTTC
CDR3aa: CASSPGTSGAETQYF

d_gene: NA
j_gene: TRBJ2-3
abundance: NA
len: 15
v_gene: TRBV18
CDR3nt: TGTGCCAGCTCACCATATGGGCACCTCACAGATACGCAGTATTTT
CDR3aa: CASSPYGHLTDTQYF

d_gene: NA
j_gene: TRBJ2-6
abundance: many
len: 15
v_gene: TRBV7-9
CDR3nt: TGTGCCAGCAGCTCAACAGGATCTGGGGCCAACGTCCTGACTTTC
CDR3aa: CASSSTGSGANVLTF

d_gene: TRBD2
j_gene: TRBJ2-3
abundance: once
len: 15
v_gene: TRBV29-1
CDR3nt: TGCAGCGTTGAAGGGACTAGCGGGAGGACAGATACGCAGTATTTT
CDR3aa: CSVEGTSGRTDTQYF